This is a list of T cell receptor beta chains from one sample in a study of beta chain features in type 1 diabetes. Profiling relied on immunoSEQ multiplex PCR, and the TCRdb table lists in-frame clones only, not all of them. The data show 640,000 or so clones, with over 10% seen just once and 0.022% held by the top ten. Sequenced: naive CD4+ T cells from blood. The receptors here all came from a man between 18 and 35 years old with type 1 diabetes. Both conserved end residues are part of each CDR3. Each record gives: J gene, clone size, V gene, CDR3 protein. Clone size appears in some rows only: once, few, many, or a class for an expanded clone.

>TRBJ2-2|few|TRBV5-4
CASSLAAGGTGELFF
>TRBJ2-7|.|TRBV10-3
CAISGGDRAYEQYF
>TRBJ2-1|few|TRBV19
CASSTAGTPLGNEQFF
>TRBJ1-1|.|TRBV7-9
CASSAGGQFNTEAFF
>TRBJ2-1|.|TRBV7-9
CASSLAQGVFGEGEQFF
>TRBJ1-1|few|TRBV29-1
CSATGQVGWDTEAFF
>TRBJ2-7|few|TRBV5-1
CASSLGLAVAYEQYF
>TRBJ2-7|few|TRBV13
CASSEGYRGSHHPYEQYF
>TRBJ1-2|few|TRBV4-1
CASSPPTDYGYTF
>TRBJ1-4|.|TRBV2
CASNYNEKLFF
>TRBJ1-2|few|TRBV30
CAHKGVVDYGYTF
>TRBJ2-5|.|TRBV5-8
CASSLGQGRETQYF
>TRBJ1-1|.|TRBV27
CASSSEGGSTEAFF
>TRBJ1-2|.|TRBV4-1
CASSPRLEGVRGYTF
>TRBJ2-7|few|TRBV6-1
CASSPDSGASYEQYF
>TRBJ2-2|.|TRBV7-8
CASSLVQAGELFF
>TRBJ1-5|.|TRBV27
CASSPGTASNQPQHF
>TRBJ2-7|.|TRBV7-9
CASSPSGGAGLLAQYF